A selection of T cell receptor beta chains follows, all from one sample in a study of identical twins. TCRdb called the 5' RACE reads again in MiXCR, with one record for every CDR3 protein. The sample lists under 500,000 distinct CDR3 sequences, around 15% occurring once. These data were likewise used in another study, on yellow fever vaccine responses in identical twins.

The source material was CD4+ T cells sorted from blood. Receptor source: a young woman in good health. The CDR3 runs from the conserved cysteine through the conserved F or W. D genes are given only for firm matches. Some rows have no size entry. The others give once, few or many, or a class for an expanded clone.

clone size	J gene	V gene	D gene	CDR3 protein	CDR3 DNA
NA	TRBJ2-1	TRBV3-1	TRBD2	CASSQDLGRGAYNEQFF	TGTGCCAGCAGCCAAGATTTGGGGAGGGGCGCATACAATGAGCAGTTCTTC
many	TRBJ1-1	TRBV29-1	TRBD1	CSAMVQGGTEAFF	TGCAGCGCCATGGTCCAGGGGGGGACTGAAGCTTTCTTT
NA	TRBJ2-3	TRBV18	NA	CASSRDTPDTQYF	TGTGCCAGCTCACGCGACACGCCAGATACGCAGTATTTT
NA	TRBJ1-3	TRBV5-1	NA	CASSLQVGSGNTIYF	TGCGCCAGCAGCTTGCAGGTCGGCTCTGGAAACACCATATATTTT
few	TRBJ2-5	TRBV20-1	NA	CSAKQGGETQYF	TGCAGTGCTAAACAGGGCGGGGAGACCCAGTACTTC
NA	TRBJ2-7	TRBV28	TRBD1	CASSAGTGRVRDF	TGTGCCAGCAGTGCCGGGACAGGGAGGGTTCGGGACTTC
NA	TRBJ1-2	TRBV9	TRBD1	CASSFQTGVNYGYTF	TGTGCCAGCAGCTTTCAGACAGGGGTAAACTATGGCTACACCTTC
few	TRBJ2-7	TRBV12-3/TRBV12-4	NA	CASSMDPTREQYF	TGTGCCAGCAGTATGGACCCCACTCGGGAGCAGTACTTC
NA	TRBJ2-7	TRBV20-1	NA	CSAREGGRGPEQYF	TGCAGTGCTAGAGAGGGGGGCCGCGGCCCCGAGCAGTACTTC
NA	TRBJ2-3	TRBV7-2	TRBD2	CASSLDGRAGADTQYF	TGTGCCAGCAGCTTAGACGGGAGGGCCGGTGCAGATACGCAGTATTTT
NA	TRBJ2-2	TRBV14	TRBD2	CASSRPTSGSPGELFF	TGTGCCAGCAGCCGTCCGACTAGCGGGAGCCCCGGGGAGCTGTTTTTT
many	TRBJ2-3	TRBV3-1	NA	CASSQGPPDTQYF	TGTGCCAGCAGCCAAGGACCACCGGATACGCAGTATTTT
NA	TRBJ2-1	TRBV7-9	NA	CASSLYALGGANEQFF	TGTGCCAGCAGCTTATACGCCCTCGGGGGTGCCAATGAGCAGTTCTTC
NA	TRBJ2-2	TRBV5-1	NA	CASSLKAHYTGELFF	TGCGCCAGCAGCTTGAAGGCTCATTACACCGGGGAGCTGTTTTTT
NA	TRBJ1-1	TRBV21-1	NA	CAGSTTIGTEAFF	TGTGCCGGCAGTACTACCATTGGTACTGAAGCTTTCTTT
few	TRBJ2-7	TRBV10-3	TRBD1	CAISEQFGTASYEQYF	TGTGCCATCAGTGAACAATTCGGGACAGCTTCCTACGAGCAGTACTTC
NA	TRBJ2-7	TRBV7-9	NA	CASSLSAGDEQYF	TGTGCCAGCAGCTTGTCGGCAGGTGACGAGCAGTACTTC
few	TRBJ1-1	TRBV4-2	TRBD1	CASSQHQGADNTEAFF	TGTGCCAGCAGCCAACACCAGGGGGCGGACAACACTGAAGCTTTCTTT
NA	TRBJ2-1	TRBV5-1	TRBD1	CASSTGGGNEQFF	TGCGCCAGCAGCACAGGGGGCGGAAATGAGCAGTTCTTC
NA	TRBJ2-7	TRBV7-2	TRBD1	CASSLVTGINYEQYF	TGTGCCAGCAGCCTAGTGACAGGGATCAACTACGAGCAGTACTTC
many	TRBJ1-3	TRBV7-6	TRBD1	CASGTGGNTIYF	TGTGCCAGCGGGACAGGGGGAAACACCATATATTTT
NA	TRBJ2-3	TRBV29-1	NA	CSVAGGRQSTDTQYF	TGCAGCGTTGCCGGGGGCCGCCAGTCGACAGATACGCAGTATTTT
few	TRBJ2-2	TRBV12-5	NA	CASGFGDANTGELFF	TGTGCTAGTGGTTTTGGAGACGCGAACACCGGGGAGCTGTTTTTT
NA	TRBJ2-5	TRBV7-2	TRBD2	CASSLDTSGRKTQYF	TGTGCCAGCAGCCTAGACACTAGCGGACGGAAGACCCAGTACTTC
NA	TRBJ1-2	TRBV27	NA	CASSFIGGRGYTF	TGTGCCAGCAGTTTTATTGGGGGCCGGGGCTACACCTTC
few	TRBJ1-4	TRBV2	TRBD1	CASTRTEGALGEKLFF	TGTGCCAGCACCCGAACTGAGGGGGCTTTAGGTGAAAAACTGTTTTTT
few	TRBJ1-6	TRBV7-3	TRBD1	CASSSGTGDAPLHF	TGTGCCAGCAGCTCTGGGACAGGGGATGCACCCCTCCACTTT
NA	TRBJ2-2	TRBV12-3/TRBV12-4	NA	CASSFAGNRATGELFF	TGTGCCAGCAGTTTTGCCGGAAACAGGGCCACCGGGGAGCTGTTTTTT